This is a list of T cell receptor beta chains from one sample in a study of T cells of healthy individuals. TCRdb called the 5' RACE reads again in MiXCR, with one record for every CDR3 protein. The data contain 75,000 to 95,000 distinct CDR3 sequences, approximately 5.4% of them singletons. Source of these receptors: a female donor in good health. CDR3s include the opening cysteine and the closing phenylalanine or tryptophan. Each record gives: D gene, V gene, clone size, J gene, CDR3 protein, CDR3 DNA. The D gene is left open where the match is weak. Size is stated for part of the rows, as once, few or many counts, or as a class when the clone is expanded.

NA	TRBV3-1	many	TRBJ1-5	CASSQGGVRDQPQHF	TGTGCCAGCAGCCAGGGAGGAGTCCGGGATCAGCCCCAGCATTTT
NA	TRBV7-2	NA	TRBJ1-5	CASRDSRFNQPQHF	TGTGCCAGCAGGGACTCACGCTTCAATCAGCCCCAGCATTTT
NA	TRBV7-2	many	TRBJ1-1	CASSPDSVGLGTEAFF	TGTGCCAGCAGCCCTGATTCAGTGGGTCTGGGCACTGAAGCTTTCTTT
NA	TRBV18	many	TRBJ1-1	CASSPSRGGTEAFF	TGTGCCAGCTCACCATCGCGGGGAGGCACTGAAGCTTTCTTT
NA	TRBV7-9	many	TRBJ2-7	CASSSDRRGEQYF	TGTGCCAGCAGCTCGGACCGCCGCGGGGAGCAGTACTTC
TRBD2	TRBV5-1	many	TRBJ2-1	CASSPGLAGDLPYNEQFF	TGCGCCAGCAGCCCGGGACTAGCGGGAGACCTACCGTACAATGAGCAGTTCTTC
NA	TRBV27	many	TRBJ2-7	CASSLVGVGPTYEQYF	TGTGCCAGCAGTTTGGTAGGGGTGGGCCCCACCTACGAGCAGTACTTC
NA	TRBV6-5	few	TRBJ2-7	CASSYGGGSAYEQYF	TGTGCCAGCAGTTACGGAGGGGGTAGCGCCTACGAGCAGTACTTC
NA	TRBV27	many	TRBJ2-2	CASSLSDSGELFF	TGTGCCAGCAGTTTATCTGATAGCGGGGAGCTGTTTTTT
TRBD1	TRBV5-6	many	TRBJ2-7	CASSLGRRTGSYEQYF	TGTGCCAGCAGCTTGGGACGAAGGACAGGCTCCTACGAGCAGTACTTC
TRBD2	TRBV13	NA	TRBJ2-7	CASSSRGTNSYEQYF	TGTGCCAGCAGCTCCCGAGGGACTAACTCCTACGAGCAGTACTTC
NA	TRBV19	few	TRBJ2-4	CASSIGTVLAKNIQYF	TGTGCCAGTAGTATAGGTACAGTGCTAGCCAAAAACATTCAGTACTTC
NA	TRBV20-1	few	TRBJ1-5	CSARDPAGSNQPQHF	TGCAGTGCTAGAGATCCTGCAGGGAGCAATCAGCCCCAGCATTTT
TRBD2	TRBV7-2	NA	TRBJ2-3	CASSLGSGSGVNTQYF	TGTGCCAGCAGCTTAGGTAGCGGGAGTGGGGTCAATACGCAGTATTTT
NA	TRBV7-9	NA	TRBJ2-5	CASIPEATQYF	TGTGCCAGCATACCCGAAGCAACCCAGTACTTC
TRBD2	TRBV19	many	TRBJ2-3	CASSPRTSGISDTQYF	TGTGCCAGTAGTCCCCGGACTAGCGGGATTTCAGATACGCAGTATTTT
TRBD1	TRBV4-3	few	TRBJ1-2	CASSAYRGTAYGYTF	TGCGCCAGCAGCGCTTACAGGGGGACGGCATATGGCTACACCTTC
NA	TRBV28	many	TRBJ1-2	CASSFPTSNYGYTF	TGTGCCAGCAGTTTCCCGACCTCTAACTATGGCTACACCTTC
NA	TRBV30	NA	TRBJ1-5	CAWSGAINQPQHF	TGTGCCTGGAGTGGAGCGATAAATCAGCCCCAGCATTTT
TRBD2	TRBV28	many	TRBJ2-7	CASRGLAAYEQYF	TGTGCCAGCAGGGGACTAGCGGCCTACGAGCAGTACTTC
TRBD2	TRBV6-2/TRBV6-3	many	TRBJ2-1	CASSYPSPPWGAGVSYNEQFF	TGTGCCAGCAGTTACCCTAGTCCTCCTTGGGGAGCGGGAGTCTCCTACAATGAGCAGTTCTTC
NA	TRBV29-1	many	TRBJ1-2	CSVDPPGEGYGYTF	TGCAGCGTCGACCCCCCGGGGGAGGGGTATGGCTACACCTTC
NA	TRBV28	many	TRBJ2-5	CASSFQKGRETQYF	TGTGCCAGCAGTTTCCAAAAGGGTCGGGAGACCCAGTACTTC
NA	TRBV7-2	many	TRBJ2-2	CASSSQREGRGFTGELFF	TGTGCCAGCAGCTCTCAAAGGGAAGGGAGAGGGTTCACCGGGGAGCTGTTTTTT
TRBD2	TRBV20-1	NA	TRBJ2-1	CSARGGLAGNRSYNEQFF	TGCAGTGCTAGAGGGGGACTAGCGGGAAATCGCTCCTACAATGAGCAGTTCTTC
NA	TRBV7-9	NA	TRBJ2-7	CASSTGTYEQYF	TGTGCCAGCAGCACGGGGACCTACGAGCAGTACTTC
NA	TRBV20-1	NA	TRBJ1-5	CSAVQGGGNQPQHF	TGCAGTGCCGTTCAGGGAGGGGGCAATCAGCCCCAGCATTTT
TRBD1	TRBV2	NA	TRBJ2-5	CASRDRDSYQETQYF	TGTGCCAGCAGGGACAGGGACAGTTACCAAGAGACCCAGTACTTC
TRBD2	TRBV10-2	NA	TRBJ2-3	CASNLASGNTDTQYF	TGCGCCAGCAACTTGGCTAGCGGAAACACAGATACGCAGTATTTT
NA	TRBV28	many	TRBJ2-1	CASKLRDNKFF	TGTGCCAGCAAACTCCGGGACAATAAGTTCTTC
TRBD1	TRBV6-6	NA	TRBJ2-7	CASSYRDRVHEQYF	TGTGCCAGCAGTTACCGGGACAGGGTGCACGAGCAGTACTTC
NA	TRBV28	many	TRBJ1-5	CASSPGTVAEPQHF	TGTGCCAGCAGTCCGGGGACGGTGGCTGAGCCCCAGCATTTT
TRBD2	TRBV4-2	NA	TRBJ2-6	CASSQDRGGAGANVLTF	TGTGCCAGCAGCCAAGATCGGGGGGGAGCCGGGGCCAACGTCCTGACTTTC
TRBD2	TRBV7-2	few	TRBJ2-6	CASSALAGLSGANVLTF	TGTGCCAGCAGCGCACTAGCGGGCCTCTCTGGGGCCAACGTCCTGACTTTC
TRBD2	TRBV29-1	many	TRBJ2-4	CSVGGGERNIQYF	TGCAGCGTTGGGGGAGGGGAAAGAAACATTCAGTACTTC
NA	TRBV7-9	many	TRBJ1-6	CASSLGSVSNSPLHF	TGTGCCAGCAGCTTAGGCTCAGTGTCCAATTCACCCCTCCACTTT
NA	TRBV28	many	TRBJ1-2	CASSLQGYGYTF	TGTGCCAGCAGTCTCCAGGGCTATGGCTACACCTTC
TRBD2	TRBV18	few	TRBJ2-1	CASSPRLADYNEQFF	TGTGCCAGCTCACCCCGACTAGCGGACTACAATGAGCAGTTCTTC
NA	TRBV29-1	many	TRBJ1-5	CSVGDQGPQHF	TGCAGCGTTGGAGACCAGGGGCCCCAGCATTTT
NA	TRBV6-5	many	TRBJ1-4	CASSYSPTGGEKLFF	TGTGCCAGCAGTTACTCTCCCACTGGGGGTGAAAAACTGTTTTTT
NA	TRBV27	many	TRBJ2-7	CASSLYAGPRAYEQYF	TGTGCCAGCAGTTTGTACGCAGGACCAAGGGCCTACGAGCAGTACTTC
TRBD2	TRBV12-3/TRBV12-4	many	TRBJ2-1	CASSLAGTSKYNEQFF	TGTGCCAGCAGTTTGGCCGGGACTAGCAAGTACAATGAGCAGTTCTTC
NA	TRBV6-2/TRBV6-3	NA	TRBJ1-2	CASSTDITGYTF	TGTGCCAGCAGCACAGACATAACTGGCTACACCTTC
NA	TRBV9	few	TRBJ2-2	CASSVARAGVSTGELFF	TGTGCCAGCAGCGTAGCTCGGGCAGGGGTATCCACCGGGGAGCTGTTTTTT
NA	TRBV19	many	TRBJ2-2	CASSPAGTGTGELFF	TGTGCCAGTAGTCCCGCGGGTACAGGGACCGGGGAGCTGTTTTTT
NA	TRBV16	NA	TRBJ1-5	CASSQSDSSNQPQHF	TGTGCCAGCAGCCAATCCGACAGTAGCAATCAGCCCCAGCATTTT
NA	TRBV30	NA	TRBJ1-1	CAWSVEVGTEAFF	TGTGCCTGGAGTGTCGAAGTTGGGACTGAAGCTTTCTTT
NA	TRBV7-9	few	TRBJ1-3	CASRGVEDTIYF	TGTGCCAGCAGGGGGGTGGAGGACACCATATATTTT
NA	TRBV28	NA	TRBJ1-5	CAVSAGPHRNQPQHF	TGTGCCGTGAGCGCGGGACCCCACCGCAATCAGCCCCAGCATTTT
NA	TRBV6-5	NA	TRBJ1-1	CASSYSPMEGGTEAFF	TGTGCCAGCAGTTACTCCCCTATGGAGGGTGGCACTGAAGCTTTCTTT
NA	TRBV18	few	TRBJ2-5	CASSPRDKETQYF	TGTGCCAGCTCACCCCGGGACAAAGAGACCCAGTACTTC
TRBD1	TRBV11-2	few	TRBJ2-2	CASSLDLTGTAGELFF	TGTGCCAGCAGCTTAGATCTGACCGGGACAGCCGGGGAGCTGTTTTTT
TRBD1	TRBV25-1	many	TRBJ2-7	CASSRLGQSSYEQYF	TGTGCCAGCAGCAGATTGGGACAGAGCTCCTACGAGCAGTACTTC
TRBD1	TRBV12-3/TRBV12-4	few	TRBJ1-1	CASSLMQGASTEAFF	TGTGCCAGCAGTTTAATGCAGGGGGCAAGCACTGAAGCTTTCTTT
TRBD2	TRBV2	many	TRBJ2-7	CASTRLAGVREQYF	TGTGCCAGCACAAGACTAGCGGGAGTCCGGGAGCAGTACTTC